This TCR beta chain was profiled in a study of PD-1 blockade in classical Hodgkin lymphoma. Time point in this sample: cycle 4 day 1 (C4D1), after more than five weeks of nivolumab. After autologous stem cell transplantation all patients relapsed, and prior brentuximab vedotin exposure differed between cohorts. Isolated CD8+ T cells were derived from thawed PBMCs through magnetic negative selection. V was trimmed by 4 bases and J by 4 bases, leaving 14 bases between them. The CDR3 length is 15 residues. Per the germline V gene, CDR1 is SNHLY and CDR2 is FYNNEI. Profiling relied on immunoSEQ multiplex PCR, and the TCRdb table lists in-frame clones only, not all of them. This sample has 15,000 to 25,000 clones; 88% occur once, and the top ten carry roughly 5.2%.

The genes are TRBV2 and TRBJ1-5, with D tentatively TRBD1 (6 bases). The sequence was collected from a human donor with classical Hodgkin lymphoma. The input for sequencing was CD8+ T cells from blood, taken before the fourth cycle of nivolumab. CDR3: CASSVRDNPNQPQHF. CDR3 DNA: TGTGCCAGCAGTGTCCGGGACAACCCGAATCAGCCCCAGCATTTT.